One and the same sample provided the 10 T cell receptor beta chains below, sequenced in a study of blood T cell repertoires in COVID-19. The repertoire was sequenced with immunoSEQ multiplex PCR; TCRdb's copy has only in-frame clones and lacks some. The sample shows around 190,000 clones, around 77% of them seen only once. The sample was peripheral blood. The receptors were gathered from a man in his 70s with active or convalescent COVID-19.

The chain uses TRBV3-1 (or the pseudogene TRBV3-2) and TRBJ2-1; D may be TRBD2 (5 bases). The CDR3 covers 15 residues. Trimming took off 1 base at V and 10 bases at J, with 17 bases between the two ends. Germline CDR1 reads LGHDT; CDR2 reads YNNKEL (reference sequence). CDR3 bases: TGTGCCAGCAGCCAAGTCGGTGGGAGCGCCGCGGAGCAGTTCTTC. This translates into CASSQVGGSAAEQFF.

The sample holds one count of this clone. CDR3 protein: CASSYSGARGYEQYF. The CDR3, as DNA: TGTGCCAGCAGTTACTCGGGGGCGCGGGGGTACGAGCAGTACTTC. V and J are TRBV6-5 and TRBJ2-7; perhaps TRBD2 as D (7 bases). The CDR3 has 15 residues. V was cut by 0 bases and J by 4 bases, with 13 bases left in between. Germline CDR1 and CDR2: MNHEY and SVGAGI.

This clone was counted a few times. V gene TRBV4-3 combines with J gene TRBJ2-3, with D tentatively TRBD1 (5 bases). The V gene lost 5 bases and the J gene lost 6 bases, with 15 bases spanning the gap. The CDR3 runs 14 residues. CDR1 is LGHNA and CDR2 is YSLEER in the germline V gene. The CDR3 is CASSYITGWDTQYF. The CDR3 nucleotides are TGCGCCAGCAGCTACATAACAGGTTGGGATACGCAGTATTTT.

This clone was seen once. The gene calls are TRBV15 and TRBJ2-5, with a tentative D call TRBD2 (5 bases). CDR3 length equals 16 residues. The V gene's germline CDR1 is LNHNV and CDR2 YYDKDF (reference sequence). Trimming removed 0 bases at V and 5 bases at J, with 16 bases between. The CDR3 DNA reads TGTGCCACCAGCAGAGATAGGGCTAGCCCAAGGGAGACCCAGTACTTC. Amino acids: CATSRDRASPRETQYF. Combining the CDR3 with reference TRBV15 and TRBJ2-5 gives the whole variable domain DAMVIQNPRYQVTQFGKPVTLSCSQTLNHNVMYWYQQKSSQAPKLLFHYYDKDFNNEADTPDNFQSRRPNTSFCFLDIRSPGLGDTAMYLCATSRDRASPRETQYFGPGTRLLVL.

The rearrangement links TRBV10-3 to TRBJ2-1, with 7 nucleotides matching TRBD2. Unmatched junction bases numbered 17, after V lost 8 bases and J lost 7 bases. CDR1 and CDR2 from the germline V gene are ENHRY and SYGVKD. CDR3 length: 16 residues. The CDR3 here is CAIGGGGAGARNEQFF. In DNA form, the CDR3 reads TGTGCCATCGGTGGGGGTGGGGCGGGAGCTAGAAATGAGCAGTTCTTC.

The rearrangement uses TRBV5-1 and TRBJ2-3; D possibly corresponds to TRBD1 (6 bases). The CDR3 consists of 15 residues. CDR1 SGHRS and CDR2 YFSETQ come from the germline V gene. The ends were cut back, 1 base at V and 6 bases at J, with 15 bases in the middle. Here the CDR3 reads CASSLPEGVQDTQYF. CDR3 nucleotides: TGCGCCAGCAGCTTGCCAGAGGGGGTACAGGATACGCAGTATTTT.

The genes are TRBV6-5 and TRBJ1-5; 10 bases match TRBD1. Germline values: CDR1 MNHEY, CDR2 SVGAGI. The CDR3 spans 14 residues. V was clipped by 6 bases and J by 5 bases; unmatched bases: 4. This CDR3 is CASRPTGGYQPQHF. CDR3 coding DNA: TGTGCCAGCAGGCCGACAGGGGGCTATCAGCCCCAGCATTTT.

The chain employs TRBV3-1 (or the pseudogene TRBV3-2) and TRBJ1-2, with 7 positions matching TRBD1. Germline CDR1 reads LGHDT; CDR2 reads YNNKEL (reference sequence). The CDR3 loop spans 15 amino acids. J lost 4 bases, V lost 3 bases, and 8 bases had no gene match. The DNA for the CDR3 is TGTGCCAGCAGCCAGCGGGGGGACAGTCTCTATGGCTACACCTTC. It specifies CASSQRGDSLYGYTF.

Concerning this clone: The sample has other DNA sequences that encode this CDR3 too. This chain uses TRBV12-3 or TRBV12-4 with TRBJ1-2; a weak D match, TRBD1 (5 bases). The CDR3 has 13 residues. Trimming removed 2 bases at V and 8 bases at J, with 12 bases between. The CDR3 is CASSLRRGGGYTF. The CDR3 DNA reads as TGTGCCAGCAGTTTAAGAAGGGGTGGGGGCTACACCTTC.

The V gene is TRBV20-1, the J gene TRBJ2-1; 9 bases are a match to TRBD2. Germline V gives CDR1 DFQATT, CDR2 SNEGSKA (reference sequence). The CDR3 spans 16 residues. V trimming: 3 bases; J trimming: 0 bases; junction bases outside the gene matches: 6. The CDR3 loop is CSASDAGGSSYNEQFF. CDR3 DNA sequence: TGCAGTGCTAGTGACGCGGGAGGGAGCTCCTACAATGAGCAGTTCTTC.